The T cell receptor (beta chain) described here comes from a study of brain T cells in children with intractable seizures. Sequencing was limited to surgery cases with top T cell transcript signatures in brain tissue. The repertoire was sequenced with immunoSEQ multiplex PCR; TCRdb's copy has only in-frame clones and lacks some. Of about 22,000 clones listed, approximately 94% are singletons. Germline V CDR1 and CDR2: SGHVS, FNYEAQ. V lost 6 bases and J lost 7; bases outside the gene matches: 6. This CDR3 contains 16 residues. On this clone: What it binds is unknown.

Broader study findings: Only CDR3 sequence similarity suggested viral specificity, without known HCMV serostatus. Clones missing pre-surgery may reflect undersampling of that blood sample.

The material sequenced was peripheral blood, taken at surgery. This sequence originates from a boy younger than 18 with focal cortical dysplasia and intractable seizures. The chain uses TRBV7-6 and TRBJ2-2; 15 bases align to TRBD2. CDR3 region: CASRGLAGGRSGELFF. For the CDR3, the DNA is TGTGCCAGCAGGGGACTAGCGGGAGGTCGGAGCGGGGAGCTGTTTTTT.